The clone carrying this TCR beta chain has more than one count but fewer than ten. The antigen remains unidentified. This sample is part of a study of identical twins. Broader study findings: For monozygotic twins, models underestimated out-of-frame TCR alpha sharing.

TCRdb re-derived calls from the 5' RACE reads in MiXCR, one entry per CDR3 protein. The table lists hundreds of thousands of distinct CDR3 sequences, 9% to 15% of them singletons. Each donor was a healthy Caucasian. Germline trimming cut 6 bases from V and 6 bases from J; bases unmatched to any gene: 11. In germline, CDR1 is DFQATT, CDR2 SNEGSKA (reference sequence). This CDR3 region has 15 residues. The sample was also linked to a second study, of yellow fever vaccine responses in identical twins. This second report adds: In identical twins, vaccine T cell responses appeared partly shared and partly individual.

The chain recombines TRBV20-1 with TRBJ1-5; 10 bases line up with TRBD1. The material sequenced was PBMCs. This TCR was sampled from a woman aged 18-35 years in good health. The CDR3 DNA reads as TGCAGTGCCAACGACAGGGGGCTCGCAACTCAGCCCCAGCATTTT. Translated: CSANDRGLATQPQHF.